This T cell receptor (beta chain) originates from a study of PD-1 blockade in classical Hodgkin lymphoma. Every one of the patients relapsed after autologous stem cell transplantation (brentuximab vedotin exposure was variable). J gave up 5 bases and V 6 bases, and 8 bases lay outside the gene matches. The CDR3 has 15 amino acids. Germline CDR1 and CDR2: SNHLY and FYNNEI. TCRdb's table, derived via immunoSEQ multiplex PCR, lists solely in-frame clones and lacks some. This table holds about 15,000 clones, around four fifths found once. Note on this clone: Its target is not known.

Overall study findings and caveats: TCR diversity at baseline was reported to be reduced in newly diagnosed patients relative to healthy donors. Underlying causes for the observed repertoire differences were not defined, possibly disease activity or prior therapy. Those achieving complete response showed baseline diversity like newly diagnosed patients. There was a significant rise in CD4+ TCR diversity by C4D1, with no such rise for CD8+.

The receptor was derived from a human donor with classical Hodgkin lymphoma. The V gene is TRBV2, the J gene TRBJ2-5, with 11 bases aligning to TRBD1. The sample was peripheral blood mononuclear cells (PBMCs), taken before the second cycle of nivolumab. This chain's CDR3 is CASRTGTGGTETQYF. In DNA form, the CDR3 reads TGTGCCAGCAGGACCGGGACAGGGGGAACGGAGACCCAGTACTTC.